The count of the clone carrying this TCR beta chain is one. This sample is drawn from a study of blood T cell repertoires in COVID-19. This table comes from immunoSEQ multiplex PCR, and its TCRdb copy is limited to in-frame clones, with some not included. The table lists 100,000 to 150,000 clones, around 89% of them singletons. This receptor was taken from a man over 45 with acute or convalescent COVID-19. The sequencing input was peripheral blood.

This chain's CDR3 is CASSGRTANTGELFF. CDR3 DNA sequence: TGCGCCAGCAGCGGGCGAACCGCGAACACCGGGGAGCTGTTTTTT. The chain joins TRBV5-1 to TRBJ2-2, with D unresolved. Per the germline V gene, CDR1 is SGHRS and CDR2 is YFSETQ. The CDR3 has 15 amino acids. V gave up 4 bases and J gave up 0 bases, with 10 bases separating them.